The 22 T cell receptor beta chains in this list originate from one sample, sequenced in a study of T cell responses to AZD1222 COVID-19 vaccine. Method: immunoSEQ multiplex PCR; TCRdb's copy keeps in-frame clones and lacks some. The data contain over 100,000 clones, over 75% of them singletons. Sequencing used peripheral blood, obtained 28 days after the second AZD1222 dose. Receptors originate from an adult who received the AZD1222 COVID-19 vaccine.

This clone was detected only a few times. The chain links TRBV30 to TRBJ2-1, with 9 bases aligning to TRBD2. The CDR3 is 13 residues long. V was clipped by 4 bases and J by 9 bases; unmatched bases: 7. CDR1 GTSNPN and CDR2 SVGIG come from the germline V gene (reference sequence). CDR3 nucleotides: TGTGCCTGGACTAGCGGGGATTGGGGTGAGCAGTTCTTC. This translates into CAWTSGDWGEQFF.

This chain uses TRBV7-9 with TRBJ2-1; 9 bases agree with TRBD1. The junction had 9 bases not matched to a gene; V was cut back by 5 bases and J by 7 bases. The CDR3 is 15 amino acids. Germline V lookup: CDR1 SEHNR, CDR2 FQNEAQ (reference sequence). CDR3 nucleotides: TGTGCCAGCAGCGGTCCGGGACAGGGATATAATGAGCAGTTCTTC. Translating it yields CASSGPGQGYNEQFF.

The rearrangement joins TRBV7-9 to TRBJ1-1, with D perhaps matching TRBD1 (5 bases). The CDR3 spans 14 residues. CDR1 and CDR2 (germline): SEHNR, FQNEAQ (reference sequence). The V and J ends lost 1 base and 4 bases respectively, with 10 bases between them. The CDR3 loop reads CASSLGRGITEAFF. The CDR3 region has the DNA TGTGCCAGCAGCTTAGGACGGGGGATCACTGAAGCTTTCTTT.

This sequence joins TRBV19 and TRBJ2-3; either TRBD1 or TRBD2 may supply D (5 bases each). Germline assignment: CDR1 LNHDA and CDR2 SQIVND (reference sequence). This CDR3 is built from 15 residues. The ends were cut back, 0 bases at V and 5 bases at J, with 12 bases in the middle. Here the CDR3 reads CASSIDTGTGDTQYF. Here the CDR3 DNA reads TGTGCCAGTAGTATAGACACGGGGACGGGAGATACGCAGTATTTT.

CDR3: CASSQDVQTAGELFF. DNA for the CDR3: TGCGCCAGCAGCCAAGATGTGCAGACAGCCGGGGAGCTGTTTTTT. This chain links TRBV4-3 with TRBJ2-2, with TRBD1 as a possible D gene (5 bases). The CDR3 runs to 15 residues. The germline CDR1 and CDR2 sequences are LGHNA and YSLEER. V was clipped by 0 bases and J by 6 bases, with 11 bases between them.

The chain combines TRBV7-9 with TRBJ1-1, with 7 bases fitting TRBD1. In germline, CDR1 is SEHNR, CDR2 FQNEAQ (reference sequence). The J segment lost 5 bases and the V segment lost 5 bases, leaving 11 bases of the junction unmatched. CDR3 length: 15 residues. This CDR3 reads CASSPDRVMGTEAFF. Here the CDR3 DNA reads TGTGCCAGCAGCCCAGACAGGGTTATGGGGACTGAAGCTTTCTTT.

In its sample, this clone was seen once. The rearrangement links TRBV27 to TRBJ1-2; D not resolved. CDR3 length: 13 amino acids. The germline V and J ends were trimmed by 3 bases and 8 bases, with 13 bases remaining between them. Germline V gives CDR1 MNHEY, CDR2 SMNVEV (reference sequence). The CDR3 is CASSLSRAKGYTF. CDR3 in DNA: TGTGCCAGCAGTTTGAGCAGAGCGAAAGGCTACACCTTC.

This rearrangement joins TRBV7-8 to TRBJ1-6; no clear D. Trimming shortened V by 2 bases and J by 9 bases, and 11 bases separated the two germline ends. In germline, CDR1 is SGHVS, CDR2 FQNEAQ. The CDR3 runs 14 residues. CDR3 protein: CASSLMSAGSPLHF. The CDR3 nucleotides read TGTGCCAGCAGCTTAATGTCGGCAGGTTCACCCCTCCACTTT.

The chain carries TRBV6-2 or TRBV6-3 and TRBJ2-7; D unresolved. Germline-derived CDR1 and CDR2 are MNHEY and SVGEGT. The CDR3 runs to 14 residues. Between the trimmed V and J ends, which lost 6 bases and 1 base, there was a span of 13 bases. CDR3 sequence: CASSRVGLSYEQYF. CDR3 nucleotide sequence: TGTGCCAGCAGCCGTGTTGGGTTGTCCTACGAGCAGTACTTC.

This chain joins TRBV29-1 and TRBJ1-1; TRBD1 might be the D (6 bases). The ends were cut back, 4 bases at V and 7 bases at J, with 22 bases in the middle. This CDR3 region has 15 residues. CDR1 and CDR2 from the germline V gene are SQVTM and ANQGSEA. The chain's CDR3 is CSVVKLEGGQDEAFF. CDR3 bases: TGCAGCGTTGTCAAGCTAGAGGGGGGTCAGGATGAAGCTTTCTTT.

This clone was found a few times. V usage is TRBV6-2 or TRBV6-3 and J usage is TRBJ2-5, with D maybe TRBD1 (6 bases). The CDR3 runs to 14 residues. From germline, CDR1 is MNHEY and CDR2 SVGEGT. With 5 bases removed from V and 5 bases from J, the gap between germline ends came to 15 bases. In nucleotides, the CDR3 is TGTGCCAGCAGTAACGGAAACAGGGTCGAGACCCAGTACTTC. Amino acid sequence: CASSNGNRVETQYF.

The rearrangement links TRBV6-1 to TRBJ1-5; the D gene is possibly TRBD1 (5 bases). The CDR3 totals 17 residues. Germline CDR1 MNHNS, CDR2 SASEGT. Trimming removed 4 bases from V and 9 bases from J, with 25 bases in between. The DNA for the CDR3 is TGTGCCAGCAGTGTCAATAGAGGGACCTCTATACTGGGGCCCCAGCATTTT. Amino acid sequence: CASSVNRGTSILGPQHF.

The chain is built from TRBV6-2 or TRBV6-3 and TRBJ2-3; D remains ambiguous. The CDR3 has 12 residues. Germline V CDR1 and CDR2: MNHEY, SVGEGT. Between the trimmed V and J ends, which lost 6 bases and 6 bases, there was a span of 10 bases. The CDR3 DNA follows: TGTGCCAGCAGCGATCTGGCCGATACGCAGTATTTT. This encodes CASSDLADTQYF.

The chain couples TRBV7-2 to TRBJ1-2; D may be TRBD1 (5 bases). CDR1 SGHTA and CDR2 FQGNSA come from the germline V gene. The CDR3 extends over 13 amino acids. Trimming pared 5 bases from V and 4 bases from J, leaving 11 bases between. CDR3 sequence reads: CASSRDGIYGYTF. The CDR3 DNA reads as TGTGCCAGCAGCCGGGACGGCATCTATGGCTACACCTTC.

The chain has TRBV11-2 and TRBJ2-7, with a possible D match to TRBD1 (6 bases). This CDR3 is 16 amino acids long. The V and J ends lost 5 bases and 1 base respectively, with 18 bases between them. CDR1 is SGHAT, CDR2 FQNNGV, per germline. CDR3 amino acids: CASSPGMGHKSYEQYF. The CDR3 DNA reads TGTGCCAGCAGCCCAGGTATGGGACACAAATCCTACGAGCAGTACTTC.

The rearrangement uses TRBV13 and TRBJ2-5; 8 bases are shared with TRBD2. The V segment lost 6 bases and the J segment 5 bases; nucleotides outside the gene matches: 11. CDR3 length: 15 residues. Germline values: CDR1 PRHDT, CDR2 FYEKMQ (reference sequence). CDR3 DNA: TGTGCCAGCAGGGGACTAGGAGGTGGACAGGAGACCCAGTACTTC. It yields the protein CASRGLGGGQETQYF.

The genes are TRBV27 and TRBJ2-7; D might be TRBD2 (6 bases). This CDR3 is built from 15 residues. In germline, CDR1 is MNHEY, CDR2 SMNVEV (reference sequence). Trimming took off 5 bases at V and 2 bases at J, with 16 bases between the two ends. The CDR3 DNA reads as TGTGCCAGCAGTAGGGCTCACCGCGGGACCTACGAGCAGTACTTC. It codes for CASSRAHRGTYEQYF.

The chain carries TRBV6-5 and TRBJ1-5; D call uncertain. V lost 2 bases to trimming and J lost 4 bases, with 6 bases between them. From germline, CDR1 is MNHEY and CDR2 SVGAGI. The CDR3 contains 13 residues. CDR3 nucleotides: TGTGCCAGCAGTTACAGGGAAAATCAGCCCCAGCATTTT. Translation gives CASSYRENQPQHF.

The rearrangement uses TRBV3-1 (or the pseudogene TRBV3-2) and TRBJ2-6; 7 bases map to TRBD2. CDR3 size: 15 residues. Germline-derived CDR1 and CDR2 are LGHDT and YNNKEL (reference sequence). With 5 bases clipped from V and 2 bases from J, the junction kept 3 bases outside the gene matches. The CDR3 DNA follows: TGTGCCAGCAGCTGGGGGGGAGCTGGGGCCAACGTCCTGACTTTC. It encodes CASSWGGAGANVLTF.

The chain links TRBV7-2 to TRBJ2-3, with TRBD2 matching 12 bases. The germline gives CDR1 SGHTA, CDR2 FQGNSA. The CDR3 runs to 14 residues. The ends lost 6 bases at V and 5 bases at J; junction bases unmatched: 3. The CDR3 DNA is TGTGCCAGCAGGAAGGGACTAGCGGGAGATACGCAGTATTTT. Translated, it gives CASRKGLAGDTQYF.

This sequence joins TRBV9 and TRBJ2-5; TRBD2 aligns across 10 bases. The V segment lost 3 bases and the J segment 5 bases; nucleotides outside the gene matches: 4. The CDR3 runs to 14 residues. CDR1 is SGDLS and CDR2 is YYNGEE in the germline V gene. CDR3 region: CASSATSGTETQYF. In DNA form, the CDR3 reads TGTGCCAGCAGCGCAACTAGCGGGACGGAGACCCAGTACTTC.

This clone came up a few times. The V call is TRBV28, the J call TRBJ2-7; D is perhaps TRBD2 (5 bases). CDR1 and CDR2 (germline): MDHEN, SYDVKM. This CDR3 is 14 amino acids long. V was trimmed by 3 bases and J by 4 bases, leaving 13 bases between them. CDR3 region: CASSLSPGGYEQYF. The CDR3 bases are TGTGCCAGCAGTTTGTCCCCTGGCGGGTACGAGCAGTACTTC.